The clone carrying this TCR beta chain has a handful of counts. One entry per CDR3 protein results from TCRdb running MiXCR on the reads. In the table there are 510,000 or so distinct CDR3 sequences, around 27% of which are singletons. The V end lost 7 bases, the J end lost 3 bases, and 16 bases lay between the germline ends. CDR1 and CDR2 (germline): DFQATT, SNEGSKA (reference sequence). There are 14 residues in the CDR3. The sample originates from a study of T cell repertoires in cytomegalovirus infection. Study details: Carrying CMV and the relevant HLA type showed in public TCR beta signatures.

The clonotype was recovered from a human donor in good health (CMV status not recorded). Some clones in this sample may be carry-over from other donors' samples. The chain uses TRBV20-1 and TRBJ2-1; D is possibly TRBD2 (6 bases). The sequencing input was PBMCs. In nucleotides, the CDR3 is TGCAGTGTTCTAGGTCTAGCGAGCTACAATGAGCAGTTCTTC. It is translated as CSVLGLASYNEQFF.